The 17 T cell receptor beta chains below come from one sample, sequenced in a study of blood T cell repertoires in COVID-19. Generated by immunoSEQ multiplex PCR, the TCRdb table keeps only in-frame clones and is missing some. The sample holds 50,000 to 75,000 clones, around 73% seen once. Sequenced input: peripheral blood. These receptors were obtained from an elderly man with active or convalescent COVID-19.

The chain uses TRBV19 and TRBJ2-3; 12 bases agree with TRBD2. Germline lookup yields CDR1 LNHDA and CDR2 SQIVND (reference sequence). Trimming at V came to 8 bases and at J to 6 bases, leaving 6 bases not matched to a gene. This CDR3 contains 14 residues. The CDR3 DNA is TGTGCCAGTCGACTAGCGGGAGTTGGGGATACGCAGTATTTT. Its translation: CASRLAGVGDTQYF.

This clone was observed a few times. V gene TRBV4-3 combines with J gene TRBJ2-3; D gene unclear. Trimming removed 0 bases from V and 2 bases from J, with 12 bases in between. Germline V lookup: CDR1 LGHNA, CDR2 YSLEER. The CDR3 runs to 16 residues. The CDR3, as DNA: TGCGCCAGCAGCCAAGACTCCAGAACATACACAGATACGCAGTATTTT. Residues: CASSQDSRTYTDTQYF.

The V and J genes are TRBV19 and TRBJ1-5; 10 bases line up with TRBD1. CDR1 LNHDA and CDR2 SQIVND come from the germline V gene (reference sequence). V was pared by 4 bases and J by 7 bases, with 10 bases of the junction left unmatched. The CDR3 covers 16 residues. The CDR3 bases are TGTGCCAGTAGTAGAAAGGACAGGGGGGTTTGGCAGCCCCAGCATTTT. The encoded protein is CASSRKDRGVWQPQHF.

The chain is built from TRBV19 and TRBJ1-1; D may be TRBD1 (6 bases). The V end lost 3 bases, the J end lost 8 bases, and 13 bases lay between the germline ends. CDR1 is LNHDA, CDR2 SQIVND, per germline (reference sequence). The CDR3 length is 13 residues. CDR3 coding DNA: TGTGCCAGTAGTATCCTATCACAGGGAGAAGCTTTCTTT. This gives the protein CASSILSQGEAFF.

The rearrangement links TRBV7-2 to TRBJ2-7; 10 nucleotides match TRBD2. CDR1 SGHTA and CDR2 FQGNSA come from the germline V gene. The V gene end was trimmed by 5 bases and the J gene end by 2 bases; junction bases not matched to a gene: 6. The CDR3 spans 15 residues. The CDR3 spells CASSRLSGRAYEQYF. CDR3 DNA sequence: TGTGCCAGCAGCCGCCTCAGCGGGAGGGCCTACGAGCAGTACTTC.

DNA for the CDR3: TGTGCCACCAGTGGGCCCAGGGGAAGGACCGGGGAGCTGTTTTTT. Its protein is CATSGPRGRTGELFF. The rearrangement joins TRBV24-1 to TRBJ2-2, with TRBD1 as a possible D gene (6 bases). CDR1 is KGHDR and CDR2 is SFDVKD in the germline V gene. Trimming took off 5 bases at V and 5 bases at J, with 14 bases between the two ends. This CDR3 comprises 15 residues.

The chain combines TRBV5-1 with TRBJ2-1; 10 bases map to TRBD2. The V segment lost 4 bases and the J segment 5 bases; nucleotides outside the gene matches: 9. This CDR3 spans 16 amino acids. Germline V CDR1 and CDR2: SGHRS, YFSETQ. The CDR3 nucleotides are TGCGCCAGCAGCACCGGCGGGACTAGCGACAACAATGAGCAGTTCTTC. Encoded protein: CASSTGGTSDNNEQFF.

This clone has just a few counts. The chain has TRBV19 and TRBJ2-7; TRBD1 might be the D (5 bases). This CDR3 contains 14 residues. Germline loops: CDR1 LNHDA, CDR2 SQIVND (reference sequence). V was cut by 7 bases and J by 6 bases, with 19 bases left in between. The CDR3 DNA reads TGTGCCAGTACTCCTTCCAGGGAAGGGTCCGAGCAGTACTTC. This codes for CASTPSREGSEQYF.

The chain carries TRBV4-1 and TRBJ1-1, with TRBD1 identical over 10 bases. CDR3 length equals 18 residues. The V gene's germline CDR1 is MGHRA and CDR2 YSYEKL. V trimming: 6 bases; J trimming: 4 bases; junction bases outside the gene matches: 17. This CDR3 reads CASSTSSVTGGWFTEAFF. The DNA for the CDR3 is TGCGCCAGCAGTACCTCGTCCGTGACAGGGGGCTGGTTCACTGAAGCTTTCTTT.

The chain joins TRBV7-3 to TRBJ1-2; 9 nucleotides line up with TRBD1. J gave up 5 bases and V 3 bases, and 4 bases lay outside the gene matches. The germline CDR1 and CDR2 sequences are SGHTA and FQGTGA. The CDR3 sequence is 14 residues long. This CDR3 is CASSLGDRVYGYTF. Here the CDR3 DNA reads TGTGCCAGCAGCTTGGGGGACAGGGTATATGGCTACACCTTC.

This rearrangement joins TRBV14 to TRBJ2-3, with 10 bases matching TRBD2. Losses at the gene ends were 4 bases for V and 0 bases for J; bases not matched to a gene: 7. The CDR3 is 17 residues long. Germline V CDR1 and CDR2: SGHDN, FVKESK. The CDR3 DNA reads TGTGCCAGCAGCCCCCTGACTAGCGGGTCTAGCACAGATACGCAGTATTTT. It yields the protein CASSPLTSGSSTDTQYF.

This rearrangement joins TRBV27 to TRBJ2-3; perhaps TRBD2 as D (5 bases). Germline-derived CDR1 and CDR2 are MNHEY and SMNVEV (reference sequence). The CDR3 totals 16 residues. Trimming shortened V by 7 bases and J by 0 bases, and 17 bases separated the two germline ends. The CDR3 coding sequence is TGTGCCAGCACCAATACAAGGACTTCTAGCACAGATACGCAGTATTTT. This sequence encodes CASTNTRTSSTDTQYF.

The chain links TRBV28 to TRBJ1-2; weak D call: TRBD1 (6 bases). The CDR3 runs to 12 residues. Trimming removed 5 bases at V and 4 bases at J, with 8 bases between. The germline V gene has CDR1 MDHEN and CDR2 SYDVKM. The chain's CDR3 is CASSLQGYGYTF. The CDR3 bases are TGTGCCAGCAGTCTACAGGGCTATGGCTACACCTTC.

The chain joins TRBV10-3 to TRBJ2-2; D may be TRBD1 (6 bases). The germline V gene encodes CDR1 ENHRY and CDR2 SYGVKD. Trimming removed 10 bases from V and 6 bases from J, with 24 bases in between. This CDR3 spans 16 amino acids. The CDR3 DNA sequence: TGTGCCACCCGACTGGGACAATTAGTTCGAGCCGGGGAGCTGTTTTTT. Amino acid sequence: CATRLGQLVRAGELFF.

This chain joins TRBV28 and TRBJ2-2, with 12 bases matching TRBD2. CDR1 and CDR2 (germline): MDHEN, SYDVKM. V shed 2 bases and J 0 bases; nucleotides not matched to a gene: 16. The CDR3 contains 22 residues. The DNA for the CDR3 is TGTGCCAGCAGTTTACCCTCGGGCCGGGCGACTAGCGGGGGATCGAACACCGGGGAGCTGTTTTTT. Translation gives CASSLPSGRATSGGSNTGELFF.

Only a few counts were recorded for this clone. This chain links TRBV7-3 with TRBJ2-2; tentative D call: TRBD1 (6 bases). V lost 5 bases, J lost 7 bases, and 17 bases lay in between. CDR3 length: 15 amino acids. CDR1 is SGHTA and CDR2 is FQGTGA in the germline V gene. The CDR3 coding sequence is TGTGCCAGCAGCGACGCCAGGGGTTTGGGCGGGGAGCTGTTTTTT. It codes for CASSDARGLGGELFF. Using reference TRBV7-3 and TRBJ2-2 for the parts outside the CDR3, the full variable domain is GAGVSQTPSNKVTEKGKYVELRCDPISGHTALYWYRQSLGQGPEFLIYFQGTGAADDSGLPNDRFFAVRPEGSVSTLKIQRTERGDSAVYLCASSDARGLGGELFFGEGSRLTVL.

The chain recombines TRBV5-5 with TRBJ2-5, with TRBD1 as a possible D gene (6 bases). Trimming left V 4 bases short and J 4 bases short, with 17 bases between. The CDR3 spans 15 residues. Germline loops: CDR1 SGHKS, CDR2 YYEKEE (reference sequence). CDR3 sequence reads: CASSIFGQLLETQYF. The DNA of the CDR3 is TGTGCCAGCAGCATCTTCGGACAGTTGTTAGAGACCCAGTACTTC. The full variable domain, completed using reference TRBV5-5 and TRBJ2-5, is DAGVTQSPTHLIKTRGQQVTLRCSPISGHKSVSWYQQVLGQGPQFIFQYYEKEERGRGNFPDRFSARQFPNYSSELNVNALLLGDSALYLCASSIFGQLLETQYFGPGTRLLVL.